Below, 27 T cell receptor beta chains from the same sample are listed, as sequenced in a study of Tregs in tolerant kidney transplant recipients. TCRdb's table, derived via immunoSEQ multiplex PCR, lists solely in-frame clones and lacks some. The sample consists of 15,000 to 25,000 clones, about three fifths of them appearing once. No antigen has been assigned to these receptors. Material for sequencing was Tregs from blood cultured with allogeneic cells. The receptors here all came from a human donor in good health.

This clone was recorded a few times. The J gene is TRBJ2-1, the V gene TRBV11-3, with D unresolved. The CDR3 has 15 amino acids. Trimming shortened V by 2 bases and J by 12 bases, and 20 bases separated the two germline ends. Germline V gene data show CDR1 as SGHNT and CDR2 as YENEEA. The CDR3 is CASSLNPSPLRGQFF. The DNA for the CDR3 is TGTGCCAGCAGCTTAAACCCGTCCCCCCTACGTGGGCAGTTCTTC.

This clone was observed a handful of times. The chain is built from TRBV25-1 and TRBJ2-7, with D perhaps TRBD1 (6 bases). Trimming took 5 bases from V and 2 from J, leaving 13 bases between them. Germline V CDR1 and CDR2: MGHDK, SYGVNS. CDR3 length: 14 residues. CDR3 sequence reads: CASSRWDIAYEQYF. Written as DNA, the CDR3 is TGTGCCAGCAGTAGATGGGACATTGCCTACGAGCAGTACTTC.

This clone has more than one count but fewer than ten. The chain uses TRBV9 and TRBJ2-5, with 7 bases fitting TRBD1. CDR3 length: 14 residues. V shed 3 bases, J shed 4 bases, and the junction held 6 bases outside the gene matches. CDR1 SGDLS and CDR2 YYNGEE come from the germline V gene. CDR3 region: CASSAQGIGETQYF. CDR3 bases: TGTGCCAGCAGCGCACAGGGGATAGGAGAGACCCAGTACTTC. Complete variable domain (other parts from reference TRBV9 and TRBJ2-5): DSGVTQTPKHLITATGQRVTLRCSPRSGDLSVYWYQQSLDQGLQFLIQYYNGEERAKGNILERFSAQQFPDLHSELNLSSLELGDSALYFCASSAQGIGETQYFGPGTRLLVL.

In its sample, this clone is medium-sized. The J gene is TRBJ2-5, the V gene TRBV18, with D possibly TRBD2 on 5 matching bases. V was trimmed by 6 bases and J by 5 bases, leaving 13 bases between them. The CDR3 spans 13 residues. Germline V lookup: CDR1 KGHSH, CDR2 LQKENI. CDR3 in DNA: TGTGCCAGCTCCCGGTCCAGAGGGGAGACCCAGTACTTC. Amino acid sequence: CASSRSRGETQYF.

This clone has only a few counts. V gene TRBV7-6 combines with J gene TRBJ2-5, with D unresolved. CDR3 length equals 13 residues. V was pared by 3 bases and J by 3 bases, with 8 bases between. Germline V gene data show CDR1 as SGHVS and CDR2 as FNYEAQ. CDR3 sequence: CASSFISEETQYF. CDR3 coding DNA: TGTGCCAGCAGCTTCATCTCAGAAGAGACCCAGTACTTC.

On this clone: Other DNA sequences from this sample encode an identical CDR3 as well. CDR3: CASSLTTYNEQFF. DNA for the CDR3: TGTGCCAGCAGCTTAACTACGTACAATGAGCAGTTCTTC. The rearrangement links TRBV7-9 to TRBJ2-1; D is undetermined. The CDR3 is 13 residues long. With 2 bases removed from V and 4 bases from J, the gap between germline ends came to 6 bases. Germline V CDR1 and CDR2: SEHNR, FQNEAQ (reference sequence).

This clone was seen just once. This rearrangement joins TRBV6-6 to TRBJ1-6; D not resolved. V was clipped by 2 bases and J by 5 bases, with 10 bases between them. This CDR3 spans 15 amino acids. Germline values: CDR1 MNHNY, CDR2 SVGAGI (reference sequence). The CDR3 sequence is CASSYVAANNSPLHF. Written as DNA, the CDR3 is TGTGCCAGCAGTTACGTGGCAGCCAATAATTCACCCCTCCACTTT.

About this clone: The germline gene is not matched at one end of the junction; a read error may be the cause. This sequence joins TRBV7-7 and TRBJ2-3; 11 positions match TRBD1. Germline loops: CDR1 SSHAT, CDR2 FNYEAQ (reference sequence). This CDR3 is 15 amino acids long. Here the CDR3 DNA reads TGTGCTAGCAGCCCACGGGGACAGGGGGTAGATACGCAGTATTTT. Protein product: CASSPRGQGVDTQYF.

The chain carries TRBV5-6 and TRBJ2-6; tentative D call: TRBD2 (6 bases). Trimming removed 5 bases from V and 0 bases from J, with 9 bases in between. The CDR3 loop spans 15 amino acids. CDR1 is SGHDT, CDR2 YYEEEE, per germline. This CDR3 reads CASRRTISGANVLTF. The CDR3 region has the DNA TGTGCCAGCAGACGGACTATCTCTGGGGCCAACGTCCTGACTTTC.

CDR3 bases: TGTGCCAGCAGTTCCTATGGCTACACCTTC. Its protein product is CASSSYGYTF. The chain uses TRBV27 and TRBJ1-2; D call uncertain. Germline loops: CDR1 MNHEY, CDR2 SMNVEV (reference sequence). The CDR3 has 10 residues. Trimming took off 4 bases at V and 4 bases at J, with 1 base between the two ends.

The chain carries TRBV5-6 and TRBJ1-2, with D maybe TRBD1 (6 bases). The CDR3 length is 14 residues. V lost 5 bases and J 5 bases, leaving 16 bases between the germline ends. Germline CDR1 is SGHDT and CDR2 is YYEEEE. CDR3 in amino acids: CASRGWGRDYGYTF. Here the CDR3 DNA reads TGTGCCAGCAGGGGCTGGGGGCGCGATTATGGCTACACCTTC.

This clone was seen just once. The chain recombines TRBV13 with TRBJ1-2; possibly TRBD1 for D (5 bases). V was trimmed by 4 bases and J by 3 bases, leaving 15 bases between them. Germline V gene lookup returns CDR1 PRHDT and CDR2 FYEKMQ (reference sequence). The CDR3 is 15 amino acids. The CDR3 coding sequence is TGTGCCAGCAGCTGGGCCGCGTGGGGGGACTATGGCTACACCTTC. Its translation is CASSWAAWGDYGYTF.

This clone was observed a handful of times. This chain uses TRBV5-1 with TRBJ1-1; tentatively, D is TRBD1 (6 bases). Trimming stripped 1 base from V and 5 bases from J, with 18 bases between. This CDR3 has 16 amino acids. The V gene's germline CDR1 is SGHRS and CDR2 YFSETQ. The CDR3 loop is CASSLSGPARGTEAFF. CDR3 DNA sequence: TGCGCCAGCAGCTTGTCGGGGCCCGCCAGGGGAACTGAAGCTTTCTTT. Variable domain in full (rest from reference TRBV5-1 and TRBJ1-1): KAGVTQTPRYLIKTRGQQVTLSCSPISGHRSVSWYQQTPGQGLQFLFEYFSETQRNKGNFPGRFSGRQFSNSRSEMNVSTLELGDSALYLCASSLSGPARGTEAFFGQGTRLTVV.

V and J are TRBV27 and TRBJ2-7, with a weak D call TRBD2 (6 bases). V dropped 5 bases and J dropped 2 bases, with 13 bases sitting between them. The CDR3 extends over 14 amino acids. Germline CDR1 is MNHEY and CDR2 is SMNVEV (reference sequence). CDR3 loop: CASSAGGLPYEQYF. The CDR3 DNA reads TGTGCCAGCAGTGCTGGAGGGCTCCCCTACGAGCAGTACTTC.

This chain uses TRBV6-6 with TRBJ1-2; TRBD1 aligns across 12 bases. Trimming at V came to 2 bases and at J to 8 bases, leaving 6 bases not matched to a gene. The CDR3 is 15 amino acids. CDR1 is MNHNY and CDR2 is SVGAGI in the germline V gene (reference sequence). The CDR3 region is CASSYPGQGARGYTF. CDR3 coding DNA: TGTGCCAGCAGTTACCCGGGACAGGGGGCGCGCGGCTACACCTTC.

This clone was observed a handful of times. The CDR3, as DNA: TGTGCCAGCAGCTTCCTCGGGCCTTACCAAGAGACCCAGTACTTC. Its protein product is CASSFLGPYQETQYF. V and J are TRBV13 and TRBJ2-5; D not resolved. From germline, CDR1 is PRHDT and CDR2 FYEKMQ (reference sequence). This CDR3 spans 15 amino acids. V lost 3 bases to trimming and J lost 0 bases, with 11 bases between them.

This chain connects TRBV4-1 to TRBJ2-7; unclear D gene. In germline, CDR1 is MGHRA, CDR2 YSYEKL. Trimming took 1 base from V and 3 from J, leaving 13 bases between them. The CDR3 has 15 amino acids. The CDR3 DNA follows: TGCGCCAGCAGCCAAGGGGGAACGAGGAGCTACGAGCAGTACTTC. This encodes CASSQGGTRSYEQYF.

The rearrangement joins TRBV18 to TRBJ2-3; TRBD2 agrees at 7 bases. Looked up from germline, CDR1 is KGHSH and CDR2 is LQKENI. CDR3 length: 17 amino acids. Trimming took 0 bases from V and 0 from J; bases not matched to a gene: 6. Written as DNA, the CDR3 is TGTGCCAGCTCACCACCCCCCCGGGGGGTTAGCACAGATACGCAGTATTTT. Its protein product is CASSPPPRGVSTDTQYF.

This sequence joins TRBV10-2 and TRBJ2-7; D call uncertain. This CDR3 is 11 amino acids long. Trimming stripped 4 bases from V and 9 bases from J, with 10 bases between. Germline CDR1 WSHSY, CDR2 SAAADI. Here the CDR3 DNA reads TGCGCCAGCAGTGGGGCCATAGGGCAGTACTTC. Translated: CASSGAIGQYF.

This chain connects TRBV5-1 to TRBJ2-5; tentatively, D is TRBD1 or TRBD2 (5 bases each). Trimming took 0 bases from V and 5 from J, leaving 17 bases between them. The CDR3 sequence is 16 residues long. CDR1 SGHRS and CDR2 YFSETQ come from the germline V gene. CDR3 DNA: TGCGCCAGCAGCTTGGGGGACGTAAATTGGGTGGAGACCCAGTACTTC. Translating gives CASSLGDVNWVETQYF.

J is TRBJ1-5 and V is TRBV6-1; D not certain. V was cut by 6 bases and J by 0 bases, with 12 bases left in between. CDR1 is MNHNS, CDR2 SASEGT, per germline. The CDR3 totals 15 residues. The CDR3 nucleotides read TGTGCCAGCAGCGAGGCTTTTGTTAGCAATCAGCCCCAGCATTTT. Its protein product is CASSEAFVSNQPQHF.

In DNA form, the CDR3 reads TGTGCCAGCTCACCCCGGTTGCAGGGGATAGCAAACACTGAAGCTTTCTTT. Its translation: CASSPRLQGIANTEAFF. This chain joins TRBV18 and TRBJ1-1, with a possible D match to TRBD1 (6 bases). The CDR3 covers 17 residues. The germline gives CDR1 KGHSH, CDR2 LQKENI. V was pared by 3 bases and J by 2 bases, with 19 bases between.

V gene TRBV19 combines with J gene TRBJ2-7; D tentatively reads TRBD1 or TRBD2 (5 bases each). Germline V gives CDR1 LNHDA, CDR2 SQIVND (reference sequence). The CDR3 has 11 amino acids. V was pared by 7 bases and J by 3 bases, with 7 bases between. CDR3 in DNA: TGTGCCAGTAAGGGACGCTACGAGCAGTACTTC. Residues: CASKGRYEQYF.

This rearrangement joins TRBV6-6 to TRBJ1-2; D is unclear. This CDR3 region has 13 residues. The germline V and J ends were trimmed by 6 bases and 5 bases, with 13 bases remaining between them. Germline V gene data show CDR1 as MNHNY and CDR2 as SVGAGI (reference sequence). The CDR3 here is CASSNFIGYGYTF. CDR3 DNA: TGTGCCAGCAGCAACTTCATAGGGTATGGCTACACCTTC.

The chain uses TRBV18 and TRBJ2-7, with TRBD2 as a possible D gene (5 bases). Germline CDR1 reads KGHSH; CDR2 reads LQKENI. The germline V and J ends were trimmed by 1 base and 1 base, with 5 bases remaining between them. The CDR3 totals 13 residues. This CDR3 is CASSPRLSYEQYF. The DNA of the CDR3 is TGTGCCAGCTCACCACGACTATCCTACGAGCAGTACTTC.

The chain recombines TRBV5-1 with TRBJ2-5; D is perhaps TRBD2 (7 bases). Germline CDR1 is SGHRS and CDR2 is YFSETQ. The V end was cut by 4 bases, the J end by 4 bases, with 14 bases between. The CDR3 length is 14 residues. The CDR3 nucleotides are TGCGCCAGCAGCCAAGGGGGAGGGGCAGAGACCCAGTACTTC. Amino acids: CASSQGGGAETQYF.

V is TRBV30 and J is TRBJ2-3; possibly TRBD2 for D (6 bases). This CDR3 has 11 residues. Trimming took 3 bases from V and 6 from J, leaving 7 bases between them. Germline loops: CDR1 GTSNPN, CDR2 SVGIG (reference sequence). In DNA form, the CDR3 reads TGTGCCTGGAGCGCGGGGGATACGCAGTATTTT. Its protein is CAWSAGDTQYF.